Below, 9 T cell receptor beta chains from the same sample are listed, as sequenced in a study of T cell repertoires in cytomegalovirus infection. TCRdb reprocessed the reads with MiXCR, giving one entry per CDR3 protein. The data show a few hundred thousand distinct CDR3 sequences, around a sixth seen once. Sequenced input: PBMCs. The receptor source for this set is a human donor in good health (CMV status not recorded). Some clones in this sample may be carry-over from other donors' samples.

The chain carries TRBV6-6 and TRBJ2-5; no firm D call. This CDR3 region has 14 residues. Trimming pared 4 bases from V and 4 bases from J, leaving 13 bases between. Germline assignment: CDR1 MNHNY and CDR2 SVGAGI (reference sequence). This CDR3 is CASSSPNHGETQYF. The CDR3 coding sequence is TGTGCCAGCAGTTCCCCGAACCACGGAGAGACCCAGTACTTC.

The chain carries TRBV20-1 and TRBJ2-3, with D possibly matching TRBD2 (7 bases). V lost 6 bases, J lost 6 bases, and 19 bases lay in between. This CDR3 has 14 amino acids. Germline CDR1 and CDR2: DFQATT and SNEGSKA (reference sequence). CDR3 loop: CSARHPGGLDTQYF. Written as DNA, the CDR3 is TGCAGTGCCAGGCATCCGGGGGGCCTGGATACGCAGTATTTT.

The chain combines TRBV6-5 with TRBJ2-3; D is possibly TRBD1 or TRBD2 (7 bases each). Germline V gene lookup returns CDR1 MNHEY and CDR2 SVGAGI. V was shortened by 5 bases and J by 6 bases, with 18 bases between the two germline ends. This CDR3 has 15 amino acids. CDR3 in DNA: TGTGCCAGCAGTCCACAGGGAGGGGGCGACGATACGCAGTATTTT. Translation gives CASSPQGGGDDTQYF.

The sample holds a few counts of this clonotype. The chain carries TRBV28 and TRBJ1-4; TRBD1 might be the D (5 bases). Germline V gene data show CDR1 as MDHEN and CDR2 as SYDVKM. V was shortened by 7 bases and J by 5 bases, with 14 bases between the two germline ends. The length of the CDR3 is 14 residues. CDR3 region: CASTTPGGNEKLFF. The DNA for the CDR3 is TGTGCCAGCACCACCCCCGGGGGGAATGAAAAACTGTTTTTT.

This clonotype came up many times. The chain is built from TRBV7-9 and TRBJ2-3; maybe TRBD1 (6 bases). The V gene's germline CDR1 is SEHNR and CDR2 FQNEAQ (reference sequence). The CDR3 is 14 residues long. The ends were cut back, 5 bases at V and 0 bases at J, with 9 bases in the middle. The CDR3 here is CASSRDISTDTQYF. The CDR3 DNA reads TGTGCCAGCAGCCGGGACATTAGCACAGATACGCAGTATTTT.

This clonotype was seen many times. The chain recombines TRBV5-4 with TRBJ1-1; 8 bases match TRBD1. The germline V gene encodes CDR1 SGHNT and CDR2 YYREEE (reference sequence). The CDR3 covers 15 residues. V shed 0 bases, J shed 0 bases, and the junction held 1 base outside the gene matches. CDR3 protein: CASSLGDRMNTEAFF. The CDR3 DNA follows: TGTGCCAGCAGCTTGGGGGACAGGATGAACACTGAAGCTTTCTTT.

This sequence joins TRBV6-6 and TRBJ1-6; the D is unclear. Germline V gives CDR1 MNHNY, CDR2 SVGAGI (reference sequence). This CDR3 region has 16 residues. V was shortened by 7 bases and J by 10 bases, with 23 bases between the two germline ends. CDR3 DNA sequence: TGTGCCAGCACCCACGGAGTGGGGAATCGGGTATCACCCCTCCACTTT. It specifies CASTHGVGNRVSPLHF.

The table lists this clonotype with a few counts. The V call is TRBV20-1, the J call TRBJ1-1; D is unclear. Trimming pared 2 bases from V and 0 bases from J, leaving 10 bases between. This CDR3 has 14 amino acids. The V gene's germline CDR1 is DFQATT and CDR2 SNEGSKA (reference sequence). For the CDR3, the DNA is TGCAGTGCTAGAAAGCGGCAGCTGAACACTGAAGCTTTCTTT. Protein product: CSARKRQLNTEAFF.

This clonotype was seen a handful of times. This chain links TRBV2 with TRBJ2-7; the D gene is possibly TRBD1 (6 bases). The CDR3 totals 12 residues. The V end was cut by 7 bases, the J end by 6 bases, with 13 bases between. In germline, CDR1 is SNHLY, CDR2 FYNNEI. CDR3 region: CASMGARGEQYF. CDR3 in DNA: TGTGCCAGCATGGGGGCCCGTGGCGAGCAGTACTTC.